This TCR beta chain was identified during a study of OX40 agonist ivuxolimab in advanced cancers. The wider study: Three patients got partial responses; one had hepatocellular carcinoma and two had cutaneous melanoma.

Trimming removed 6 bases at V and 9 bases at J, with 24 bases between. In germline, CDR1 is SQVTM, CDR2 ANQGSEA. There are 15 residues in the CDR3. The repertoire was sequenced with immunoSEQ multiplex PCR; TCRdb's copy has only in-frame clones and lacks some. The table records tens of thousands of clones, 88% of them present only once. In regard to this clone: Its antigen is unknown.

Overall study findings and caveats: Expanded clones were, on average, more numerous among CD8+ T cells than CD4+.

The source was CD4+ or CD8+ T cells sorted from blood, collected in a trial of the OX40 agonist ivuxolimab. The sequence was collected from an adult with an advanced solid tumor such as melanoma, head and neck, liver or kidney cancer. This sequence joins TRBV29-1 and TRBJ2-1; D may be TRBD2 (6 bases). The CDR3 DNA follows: TGCAGCGTCGCCCACCGATCGGGACTCGGCGGTGAGCAGTTCTTC. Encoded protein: CSVAHRSGLGGEQFF.